The 27 T cell receptor beta chains listed next were all sequenced from one sample in a study of blood T cell repertoires in COVID-19. Method: immunoSEQ multiplex PCR; TCRdb's copy keeps in-frame clones and lacks some. This table has 260,000 or so clones, approximately 91% appearing once. What was sequenced was peripheral blood. The receptor set was obtained from a human donor in a cohort sampled during active COVID-19.

The chain links TRBV2 to TRBJ2-3; D is possibly TRBD2 (6 bases). V shed 7 bases and J shed 0 bases, with 11 bases lying between them. The CDR3 loop spans 14 amino acids. Germline CDR1 is SNHLY and CDR2 is FYNNEI. The CDR3 region is CASTRDLSTDTQYF. CDR3 coding DNA: TGTGCCAGCACCCGGGACTTAAGCACAGATACGCAGTATTTT.

The V gene is TRBV3-1 (or the pseudogene TRBV3-2), the J gene TRBJ1-4; D is ambiguous. CDR3 length: 15 amino acids. Per the germline V gene, CDR1 is LGHDT and CDR2 is YNNKEL (reference sequence). The V end was cut by 8 bases, the J end by 0 bases, with 13 bases between. CDR3 protein: CASCPAASTNEKLFF. The CDR3 coding sequence is TGTGCCAGCTGCCCAGCGGCGTCAACTAATGAAAAACTGTTTTTT.

CDR3 protein: CASGGVSEKLFF. CDR3 bases: TGTGCCAGCGGGGGGGTTTCGGAAAAACTGTTTTTT. V is TRBV2 and J is TRBJ1-4; weak D call: TRBD1 (5 bases). The V end was cut by 8 bases, the J end by 8 bases, with 12 bases between. Germline CDR1 reads SNHLY; CDR2 reads FYNNEI. The CDR3 runs 12 residues.

V and J are TRBV28 and TRBJ2-3, with D possibly TRBD2 on 6 matching bases. CDR1 MDHEN and CDR2 SYDVKM come from the germline V gene. The CDR3 sequence is 15 residues long. V lost 2 bases and J lost 0, with 9 bases in between. This CDR3 reads CASSLGGSSTDTQYF. CDR3 sequence (DNA): TGTGCCAGCAGTTTAGGGGGGAGTAGCACAGATACGCAGTATTTT.

The chain is built from TRBV4-3 and TRBJ2-3; D may be TRBD1 (6 bases). CDR1 is LGHNA, CDR2 YSLEER, per germline. The CDR3 sequence is 16 residues long. V was shortened by 0 bases and J by 6 bases, with 16 bases between the two germline ends. In DNA, the CDR3 is TGCGCCAGCAGCCAAGACCGGGGAAGGGGGTTCGATACGCAGTATTTT. Protein: CASSQDRGRGFDTQYF.

J is TRBJ2-7 and V is TRBV3-1 (or the pseudogene TRBV3-2); TRBD1 agrees at 9 bases. Looked up from germline, CDR1 is LGHDT and CDR2 is YNNKEL (reference sequence). V gave up 4 bases and J gave up 3 bases; unmatched junction bases: 7. The CDR3 is 15 amino acids. CDR3 DNA: TGTGCCAGCAGCCCAAGTCCGGACAGGGGCTACGAGCAGTACTTC. The encoded protein is CASSPSPDRGYEQYF.

The chain uses TRBV19 and TRBJ2-1; 7 bases map to TRBD1. V trimming: 2 bases; J trimming: 2 bases; junction bases outside the gene matches: 9. The CDR3 contains 17 residues. Germline values: CDR1 LNHDA, CDR2 SQIVND (reference sequence). CDR3: CASSIPRGLGPYNEQFF. The CDR3 coding sequence is TGTGCCAGTAGTATACCAAGGGGGCTAGGACCCTACAATGAGCAGTTCTTC. Variable domain in full (rest from reference TRBV19 and TRBJ2-1): DGGITQSPKYLFRKEGQNVTLSCEQNLNHDAMYWYRQDPGQGLRLIYYSQIVNDFQKGDIAEGYSVSREKKESFPLTVTSAQKNPTAFYLCASSIPRGLGPYNEQFFGPGTRLTVL.

The V and J genes are TRBV6-4 and TRBJ1-5; possible D gene TRBD1, 6 bases. Trimming stripped 6 bases from V and 4 bases from J, with 13 bases between. From germline, CDR1 is MRHNA and CDR2 SNTAGT. The length of the CDR3 is 14 residues. CDR3 sequence: CASSERDKNQPQHF. CDR3 sequence (DNA): TGTGCCAGCAGCGAGCGGGACAAGAATCAGCCCCAGCATTTT.

The V and J genes are TRBV25-1 and TRBJ1-1; the D gene is possibly TRBD1 (6 bases). This CDR3 comprises 14 residues. Germline assignment: CDR1 MGHDK and CDR2 SYGVNS. Trimming took off 1 base at V and 4 bases at J, with 10 bases between the two ends. The CDR3 protein is CASSEWRGATEAFF. The CDR3 nucleotides are TGTGCCAGCAGTGAATGGCGGGGGGCCACTGAAGCTTTCTTT.

The V gene is TRBV5-1, the J gene TRBJ1-4; D may be TRBD1 (5 bases). The CDR3 runs 15 residues. V dropped 0 bases and J dropped 7 bases, with 13 bases sitting between them. Germline CDR1 is SGHRS and CDR2 is YFSETQ. CDR3 DNA: TGCGCCAGCAGCTTGGACTGGGGGGGTGGTGAAAAACTGTTTTTT. Translated, it gives CASSLDWGGGEKLFF.

Only a few counts were recorded for this clone. The junction shows a germline mismatch at one end, possibly a read error. V usage is TRBV7-7 and J usage is TRBJ2-7, with D possibly matching TRBD1 (6 bases). The V gene's germline CDR1 is SSHAT and CDR2 FNYEAQ (reference sequence). This CDR3 is 14 amino acids long. CDR3 in DNA: TGTGCTAGCAGCTTAGGTCCAGGGGTTAACGAGCAGTACTTC. Translating it yields CASSLGPGVNEQYF.

The chain combines TRBV11-2 with TRBJ2-3; D not certain. This CDR3 contains 14 residues. Per the germline V gene, CDR1 is SGHAT and CDR2 is FQNNGV. V was clipped by 2 bases and J by 2 bases, with 8 bases between them. The CDR3 coding sequence is TGTGCCAGCAGCTTACGAGCAACCACAGATACGCAGTATTTT. This encodes CASSLRATTDTQYF.

This sequence joins TRBV10-3 and TRBJ2-6; D is unclear. This CDR3 has 14 amino acids. Trimming pared 11 bases from V and 0 bases from J, leaving 11 bases between. Germline V gene sequence: CDR1 ENHRY, CDR2 SYGVKD. CDR3: CASVPFSGANVLTF. For the CDR3, the DNA is TGTGCCTCCGTTCCCTTCTCTGGGGCCAACGTCCTGACTTTC.

The rearrangement links TRBV19 to TRBJ1-5, with 9 bases fitting TRBD1. Germline V CDR1 and CDR2: LNHDA, SQIVND (reference sequence). V shed 7 bases and J 7 bases; nucleotides not matched to a gene: 8. This CDR3 region has 14 residues. The CDR3 here is CASMDRGGGQPQHF. The CDR3 nucleotides read TGTGCCAGTATGGACAGGGGAGGAGGCCAGCCCCAGCATTTT.

The chain carries TRBV9 and TRBJ1-5; 10 bases match TRBD1. The CDR3 has 15 residues. V shed 3 bases and J 6 bases; nucleotides not matched to a gene: 6. CDR1 is SGDLS, CDR2 YYNGEE, per germline. CDR3 coding DNA: TGTGCCAGCAGCGAGACAGGGGGCCTCATTCAGCCCCAGCATTTT. As protein: CASSETGGLIQPQHF.

The chain is built from TRBV10-3 and TRBJ2-7, with 9 bases matching TRBD2. Germline assignment: CDR1 ENHRY and CDR2 SYGVKD. This CDR3 has 15 residues. With V trimmed by 7 bases and J by 4 bases, 11 bases remained unmatched. The CDR3 sequence is CAIKFGGRAGYEQYF. Here the CDR3 DNA reads TGTGCCATCAAATTTGGCGGGAGGGCCGGGTACGAGCAGTACTTC.

The rearrangement links TRBV25-1 to TRBJ2-7; D gene uncertain. Germline V lookup: CDR1 MGHDK, CDR2 SYGVNS. V was clipped by 1 base and J by 0 bases, with 13 bases between them. This CDR3 is 16 amino acids long. Here the CDR3 DNA reads TGTGCCAGCAGTGAATTTTACCAAGCGCACTCCTACGAGCAGTACTTC. It codes for CASSEFYQAHSYEQYF.

The chain carries TRBV15 and TRBJ2-6; 7 bases are a match to TRBD1. In germline, CDR1 is LNHNV, CDR2 YYDKDF (reference sequence). The CDR3 sequence is 18 residues long. V was pared by 4 bases and J by 0 bases, with 9 bases of the junction left unmatched. As DNA, the CDR3 is TGTGCCACCAGCATAGGGACAGTCCTAAACTCTGGGGCCAACGTCCTGACTTTC. Residues: CATSIGTVLNSGANVLTF.

This sequence joins TRBV6-2 or TRBV6-3 and TRBJ1-2, with D unclear. The V gene lost 0 bases and the J gene lost 2 bases, with 13 bases spanning the gap. This CDR3 has 16 amino acids. Germline CDR1 and CDR2: MNHEY and SVGEGT. The CDR3 region is CASSYSIPGTNYGYTF. The CDR3 region has the DNA TGTGCCAGCAGTTACTCGATCCCGGGTACCAACTATGGCTACACCTTC.

The gene calls are TRBV2 and TRBJ1-3; the D is unclear. The V gene lost 2 bases and the J gene lost 0 bases, with 8 bases spanning the gap. Per the germline V gene, CDR1 is SNHLY and CDR2 is FYNNEI. The CDR3 is 15 amino acids. For the CDR3, the DNA is TGTGCCAGCAGTGAACGTTTGTTCTCTGGAAACACCATATATTTT. This sequence encodes CASSERLFSGNTIYF.

This chain connects TRBV10-3 to TRBJ2-7; 9 positions match TRBD2. Germline assignment: CDR1 ENHRY and CDR2 SYGVKD. CDR3 length: 15 residues. Losses at the gene ends were 7 bases for V and 4 bases for J; bases not matched to a gene: 11. CDR3 amino acids: CAITGGLAGLYEQYF. The CDR3, as DNA: TGTGCCATCACTGGTGGGCTAGCGGGATTATACGAGCAGTACTTC.

The chain has TRBV7-2 and TRBJ1-4; TRBD1 is a possible D gene (6 bases). V gave up 5 bases and J gave up 6 bases, with 16 bases separating them. The CDR3 runs to 15 residues. Germline lookup yields CDR1 SGHTA and CDR2 FQGNSA. Here the CDR3 DNA reads TGTGCCAGCAGCCTTCACGGGGGGCGCGATGAAAAACTGTTTTTT. Translating gives CASSLHGGRDEKLFF.

V is TRBV18 and J is TRBJ1-1; 7 bases are a match to TRBD1. The J segment lost 2 bases and the V segment lost 3 bases, leaving 6 bases of the junction unmatched. The CDR3 spans 15 residues. Germline loops: CDR1 KGHSH, CDR2 LQKENI. The CDR3 protein is CASSPATGINTEAFF. The CDR3 DNA reads TGTGCCAGCTCACCCGCGACAGGGATTAACACTGAAGCTTTCTTT.

The chain carries TRBV15 and TRBJ1-2, with D unresolved. This CDR3 comprises 12 residues. Germline V gene sequence: CDR1 LNHNV, CDR2 YYDKDF (reference sequence). The V end lost 5 bases, the J end lost 3 bases, and 7 bases lay between the germline ends. CDR3 region: CATSQRDYGYTF. As DNA, the CDR3 is TGTGCCACCAGCCAAAGAGACTATGGCTACACCTTC.

The rearrangement uses TRBV19 and TRBJ2-7; D might be TRBD2 (5 bases). The CDR3 extends over 14 amino acids. V was shortened by 5 bases and J by 2 bases, with 13 bases between the two germline ends. Germline lookup yields CDR1 LNHDA and CDR2 SQIVND (reference sequence). This CDR3 reads CASSFGLNPYEQYF. The CDR3 bases are TGTGCCAGTAGTTTCGGACTGAACCCCTACGAGCAGTACTTC.

The chain links TRBV5-6 to TRBJ2-2; weak D call: TRBD2 (5 bases). Germline V lookup: CDR1 SGHDT, CDR2 YYEEEE. The CDR3 sequence is 16 residues long. The ends were cut back, 6 bases at V and 3 bases at J, with 18 bases in the middle. As DNA, the CDR3 is TGTGCCAGCAACTTCCGGCTCCCCGGGGACACCGGGGAGCTGTTTTTT. Translated: CASNFRLPGDTGELFF.

The chain is built from TRBV5-3 and TRBJ2-7, with TRBD2 matching 12 bases. TRBV5-3 is classed as an ORF, of uncertain function. The J segment lost 2 bases and the V segment lost 2 bases, leaving 29 bases of the junction unmatched. CDR3 length equals 24 residues. As DNA, the CDR3 is TGTGCCAGAAGCTTTCGGTGTGGAGGCAGAGAGACTAGCGGGGGCCCCCGCCTAACCTACGAGCAGTACTTC. Translated, it gives CARSFRCGGRETSGGPRLTYEQYF.